This is a list of T cell receptor beta chains from one sample in a study of cytomegalovirus exposure and HLA in healthy donors. Repertoires were generated with immunoSEQ multiplex PCR, while TCRdb's copy carries only in-frame clones and drops some. The sample lists 150,000 or so clones; 65% to 80% were seen once. The sequenced sample consisted of PBMCs. All receptors derive from a man between 18 and 29 years old in good health and CMV-seropositive. CDR3s include the opening cysteine and the closing phenylalanine or tryptophan. The D gene is left open where the match is weak.

j_gene | d_gene | v_gene | CDR3aa
TRBJ2-1 | . | TRBV27 | CASSSSNYNEQFF
TRBJ1-4 | . | TRBV27 | CASSATTKDEKLFF
TRBJ1-1 | TRBD1 | TRBV11-2 | CASSLQGAAEAFF
TRBJ1-1 | . | TRBV19 | CATKGLRLNTEAFF
TRBJ1-5 | TRBD1 | TRBV10-3 | CAISENRGQPQHF
TRBJ2-2 | TRBD2 | TRBV11-2 | CASSPGHRGLAGTTGELFF
TRBJ2-2 | TRBD1 | TRBV7-8 | CASSPRDRATGELFF
TRBJ2-1 | . | TRBV2 | CALRGALNEQFF
TRBJ2-2 | . | TRBV27 | CASTMGAGALTGELFF
TRBJ1-1 | . | TRBV7-9 | CASSFLGDTEAFF
TRBJ2-1 | . | TRBV7-2 | CASSLDNNEQFF
TRBJ1-2 | TRBD1 | TRBV5-6 | CASSWGTAFSNYGYTF
TRBJ1-3 | . | TRBV30 | CAWSGTRGSGNTIYF
TRBJ1-4 | TRBD1 | TRBV7-9 | CASSADRAREKLFF
TRBJ1-6 | . | TRBV27 | CASSPLRSSYNSPLHF
TRBJ2-2 | TRBD1 | TRBV29-1 | CSVGRTGNTGELFF
TRBJ2-5 | TRBD2 | TRBV2 | CAYRREREETQYF
TRBJ1-1 | . | TRBV5-5 | CASSFDGLYTEAFF
TRBJ2-1 | TRBD1 | TRBV25-1 | CASSGTGSYNEQFF
TRBJ1-1 | . | TRBV11-2 | CASSLDSRRTTEAFF
TRBJ1-2 | TRBD1 | TRBV10-3 | CAISEQGVGYGYTF
TRBJ2-1 | . | TRBV9 | CASSVGGPGSRLNEQFF
TRBJ1-5 | . | TRBV27 | CASSLNRAAGKLQPQHF
TRBJ2-1 | . | TRBV14 | CASSPRVSGEQFF
TRBJ1-1 | . | TRBV11-3 | CASSLSGDLNTEAFF
TRBJ2-3 | . | TRBV5-4 | CASSKGEVDTQYF
TRBJ1-5 | . | TRBV4-2 | CASSQDFGGGNQPQHF
TRBJ2-1 | TRBD2 | TRBV11-2 | CASSLGGLAGNEQFF
TRBJ1-4 | . | TRBV2 | CASSWGGTNEKLFF
TRBJ2-4 | . | TRBV2 | CASSEEEGREYF
TRBJ2-5 | . | TRBV25-1 | CASRHNQETQYF
TRBJ1-6 | TRBD1 | TRBV28 | CASKVQGTSPLHF
TRBJ2-3 | TRBD1 | TRBV19 | CASSQGGTDTQYF
TRBJ1-2 | . | TRBV4-1 | CASSQDSGEVRPNYGYTF
TRBJ1-5 | . | TRBV10-3 | CAISESLGSTGRTQPQHF
TRBJ1-3 | . | TRBV11-3 | CASSVFNRVQGNTIYF
TRBJ1-3 | . | TRBV2 | CASGSSANSGNTIYF
TRBJ2-1 | TRBD1 | TRBV11-3 | CASSLRDSLHEQFF
TRBJ2-2 | TRBD2 | TRBV28 | CASSLTSGFTGELFF
TRBJ1-2 | . | TRBV30 | CAWSVNSFYGYTF
TRBJ2-3 | . | TRBV5-4 | CASSLGTGSDTQYF
TRBJ2-3 | TRBD2 | TRBV5-8 | CASSLALGLAVTDTQYF
TRBJ2-3 | TRBD2 | TRBV7-2 | CASRETSGSTDTQYF
TRBJ1-1 | . | TRBV5-6 | CASSLVSTEAFF
TRBJ2-3 | . | TRBV19 | CASSIGRRTSTDTQYF
TRBJ1-2 | TRBD1 | TRBV6-5 | CASSYGTGLRYGYTF
TRBJ2-3 | TRBD2 | TRBV11-3 | CASRGLAGGPDTQYF
TRBJ2-1 | TRBD2 | TRBV5-1 | CASSERLAGGNEQFF
TRBJ1-4 | . | TRBV21-1 | CASSGGGRGFNEKLFF
TRBJ1-1 | TRBD1 | TRBV2 | CASNFDGQANTEAFF
TRBJ2-1 | TRBD1 | TRBV6-5 | CASSRDSRTPMRQFF
TRBJ2-1 | . | TRBV7-3 | CASSLIPGDEQFF
TRBJ2-1 | TRBD2 | TRBV10-3 | CAISDSGGLAGGPVYNEQFF
TRBJ2-2 | . | TRBV2 | CASSPGENRELFF
TRBJ2-2 | . | TRBV28 | CASSPPMRPGELFF
TRBJ2-1 | TRBD2 | TRBV4-1 | CASSQGEAGVRYNEQFF
TRBJ1-2 | . | TRBV29-1 | CSVEVGGYTF
TRBJ1-1 | . | TRBV11-2 | CASSRQVNTEAFF
TRBJ2-1 | . | TRBV11-1 | CASSLPGGHEQFF